This T cell receptor (beta chain) comes out of a study of CD8 T cells in ankylosing spondylitis. The study's findings and limits: The study looked at matched synovial fluid samples from ankylosing spondylitis patients. Disease-linked clones were reported to be significantly enriched there. Peripheral blood samples showed relatively rare disease-linked clones, and these clones were CD8+. Ankylosing spondylitis blood seemed to carry a telltale TCR beta motif made of several highly homologous variants.

The CDR3 loop spans 13 amino acids. Germline V gene data show CDR1 as LGHDT and CDR2 as YNNKEL (reference sequence). With 1 base removed from V and 6 bases from J, the gap between germline ends came to 9 bases. TCRdb ran MiXCR on the 5' RACE reads and lists one entry per CDR3 protein. The top ten hold about a sixth of the sample, which has about 400,000 distinct CDR3 sequences, about 22% seen once. Remarks on this clonotype: Its antigen is currently unknown.

Sequenced sample: blood, either unsorted or a sorted T cell fraction (not recorded which). The source of this sequence is a male donor with ankylosing spondylitis. The chain links TRBV3-1 to TRBJ1-1; D gene uncertain. The DNA for the CDR3 is TGTGCCAGCAGCCAAGTAAGACTGGCTGAAGCTTTCTTT. Translation gives CASSQVRLAEAFF.